This T cell receptor beta chain was found in a study of blood T cell repertoires in COVID-19. Study context: COVID-19 samples, acute and convalescent, were from the United States, Italy and Spain. T cells, B-cell-depleted T cells, or PBMCs provided the cDNA or gDNA that served as material.

As originally analysed: Nucleated cell number was recorded as an estimate derived from reference gene primer amplification. Assay: immunoSEQ multiplex PCR; the TCRdb copy retains only in-frame clones and omits some. V and J calls and clone size are those listed in that table; D and trimming were worked out from the DNA. The sample has around 25,000 clones, under 85% seen once. The CDR3 runs 11 residues. Germline V gives CDR1 MDHEN, CDR2 SYDVKM. Trimming took off 3 bases at V and 5 bases at J, with 4 bases between the two ends. The origin of this receptor is a man between 65 and 80 years old with acute or convalescent COVID-19. The rearrangement uses TRBV28 and TRBJ2-5; D call uncertain. Sequencing was done on a sample of peripheral blood. In nucleotides, the CDR3 is TGTGCCAGCAGTTTGAGCGAGACCCAGTACTTC. Encoded protein: CASSLSETQYF.